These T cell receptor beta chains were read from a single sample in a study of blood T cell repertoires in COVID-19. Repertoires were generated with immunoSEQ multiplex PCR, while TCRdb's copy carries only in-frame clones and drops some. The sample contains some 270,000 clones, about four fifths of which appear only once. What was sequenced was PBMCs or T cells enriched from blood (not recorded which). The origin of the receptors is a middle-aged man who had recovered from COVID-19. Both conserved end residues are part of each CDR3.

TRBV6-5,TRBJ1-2,CASRTPGQVWGYTF
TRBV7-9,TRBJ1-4,CASSLEQGSANEKLFF
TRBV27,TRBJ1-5,CASSPDRGVGSNQPQHF
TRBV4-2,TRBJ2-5,CASSRAEFLAGVGETQYF
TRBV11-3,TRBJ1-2,CASSRDRGGVRGYTF
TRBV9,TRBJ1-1,CASSVGQVKNTEAFF
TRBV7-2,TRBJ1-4,CASSLAALRWQTNEKLFF
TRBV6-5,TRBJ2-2,CAIHRGSGGAGELFF
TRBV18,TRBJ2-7,CASSPQTGTGHGEQYF
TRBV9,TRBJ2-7,CASSASPSGGADEQYF
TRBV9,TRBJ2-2,CASNPHPGGSELFF
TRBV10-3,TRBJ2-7,CAIRSDGRTYEQYF
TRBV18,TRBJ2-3,CASSPDRPPSTDTQYF
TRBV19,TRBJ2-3,CASSSTGAANTQYF
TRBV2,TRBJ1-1,CARARAGTGTEAFF
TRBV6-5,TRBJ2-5,CAPSVSGRRETQYF
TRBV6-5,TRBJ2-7,CASTQGVGEQYF
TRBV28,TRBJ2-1,CASSFTSSSYNEQFF
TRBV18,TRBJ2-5,CASSPRTSGRGRETQYF
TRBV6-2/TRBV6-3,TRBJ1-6,CASSYTGEESPLHF
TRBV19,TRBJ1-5,CASSAHGERSNQPQHF
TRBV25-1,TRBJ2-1,CASSEIGLAGSSYNEQFF
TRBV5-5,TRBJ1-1,CASSLKEDSMNTEAFF
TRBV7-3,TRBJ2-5,CASSLSPPGAGEETQYF
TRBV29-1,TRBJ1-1,CSVEDYGNTEAFF
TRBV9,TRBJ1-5,CASSVGTGVGQPQHF
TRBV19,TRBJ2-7,CASRHQGNSYEQYF
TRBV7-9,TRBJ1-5,CASDPGDRASNQPQHF
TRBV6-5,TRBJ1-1,CASRITGDTEAFF
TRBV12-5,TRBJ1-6,CASGSDGGGVSPLHF
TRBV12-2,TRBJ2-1,CASRLEGQGQIYNEQFF
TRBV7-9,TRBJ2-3,CASSRTSGSTDTQYF
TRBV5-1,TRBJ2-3,CASSLVGARTDTQYF
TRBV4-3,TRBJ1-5,CASSHDRFGNQPQHF
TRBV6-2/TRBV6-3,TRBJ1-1,CASSLPSGKYDAEAFF
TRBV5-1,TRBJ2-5,CASSFGQLAGGHETQYF
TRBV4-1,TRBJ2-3,CASSQTGLAGTADTQYF
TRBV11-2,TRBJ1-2,CASSLDAARLYGYTF
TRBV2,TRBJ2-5,CASSASPGIAETQYF
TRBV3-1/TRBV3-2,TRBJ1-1,CASSQGAGGGVF
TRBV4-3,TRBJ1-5,CASSQPKSRGGKVQPQHF
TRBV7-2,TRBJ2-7,CASSLGPASGISYEQYF
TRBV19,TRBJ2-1,CASSIPSGGASEQFF
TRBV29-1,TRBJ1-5,CSVGDISGQPQHF
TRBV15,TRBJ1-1,CATSRDGGYTEAFF
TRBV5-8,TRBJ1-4,CASSLGQVATNEKLFF
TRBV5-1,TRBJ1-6,CASSFYSRQGAPYNSPLHF
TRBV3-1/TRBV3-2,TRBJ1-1,CASSQHVTGVNTEAFF
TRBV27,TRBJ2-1,CASSYEGQGYNEQFF
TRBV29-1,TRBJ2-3,CSGGLAGDPRDTQYF
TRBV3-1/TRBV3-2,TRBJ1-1,CASSYTRETEAFF
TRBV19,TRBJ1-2,CASRFGGNYGYTF